The sequence of this TCR beta chain was determined in a study of blood T cell repertoires in COVID-19. Germline values: CDR1 LNHDA, CDR2 SQIVND (reference sequence). With 4 bases removed from V and 1 base from J, the gap between germline ends came to 15 bases. The CDR3 is made up of 16 amino acids. TCRdb keeps only in-frame clones here, not all; method: immunoSEQ multiplex PCR. This sample yields around 150,000 clones, of which around 92% are seen a single time; 4.5% to 5% belongs to the top ten. The TCR comes from a man aged 30 to 39 with COVID-19, enrolled during active disease. Specimen: peripheral blood. V is TRBV19 and J is TRBJ2-3, with D uncertain. CDR3 sequence reads: CASSRRPTPGTDTQYF. CDR3 DNA sequence: TGTGCCAGTAGTAGGAGACCCACACCCGGCACAGATACGCAGTATTTT.